Below, one T cell receptor beta chain is given with its context. What it recognizes is unknown. Here immunoSEQ multiplex PCR was the method, and the copy in TCRdb shows in-frame clones only, minus some. Of a few hundred thousand clones in the sample, nearly 90% were seen once. This specimen comes from a study of cytomegalovirus exposure and HLA in healthy donors. Study-level information: Later, an analysis reported that the 120 or so validation repertoires had used the same platform as the roughly 680 first-cohort repertoires. General study points: Most TCR sequences proved rare, with some public TCRs found in many donors. Some TCR beta chains (roughly 160 of them) were listed as cytomegalovirus-associated.

This TCR was sampled from a woman aged 18-29 years in good health and CMV-seronegative. Sequences were obtained from PBMCs.

CDR3 sequence (DNA): TGTGCCAGTACCCCGTGGGGACAGGGGGCTTCGAGCTATGGCTACACCTTC. Protein: CASTPWGQGASSYGYTF. The chain recombines TRBV19 with TRBJ1-2; 12 nucleotides agree with TRBD1. In germline, CDR1 is LNHDA, CDR2 SQIVND (reference sequence). The CDR3 is 17 amino acids. V lost 7 bases to trimming and J lost 4 bases; unmatched junction nucleotides: 13.